This TCR beta chain was recovered during a study of siplizumab effects on memory and regulatory T cells. TCRdb's table, derived via immunoSEQ multiplex PCR, lists solely in-frame clones and lacks some. The repertoire holds 110,000 or so clones, about 93% seen once, with around 0.3% in the top ten. The study's findings and limits: Naive T cells seemed more diverse than memory cells and seemed major alloresponse contributors. Mapping to unstimulated subsets was achieved for only a minor fraction of alloreactive clones. Mappable alloreactive CD4+ clones were on average around 70% Treg-derived with siplizumab, approximately 26% in controls. Proliferating Tregs taken from siplizumab cultures were not shown to have a confirmed suppressive function.

A note on this clone: The antigen is unknown.

Germline lookup yields CDR1 MNHNS and CDR2 SASEGT. Trimming took 7 bases from V and 2 from J, leaving 18 bases between them. CDR3 length equals 15 residues. The chain couples TRBV6-1 to TRBJ2-7; D uncertain. The specimen was CD4+ T cells sorted from blood. This clonotype originated in a human donor in good health. The CDR3 is CASTEGLTSAYEQYF. DNA for the CDR3: TGTGCCAGCACCGAAGGTCTGACGTCCGCCTACGAGCAGTACTTC.